The present entry profiles one TCR beta chain with its context. The data were taken from a study of T cell responses to AZD1222 COVID-19 vaccine. The repertoire was sequenced with immunoSEQ multiplex PCR; TCRdb's copy has only in-frame clones and lacks some. This table holds roughly 120,000 clones, roughly nine tenths found once. This CDR3 has 15 residues. Germline CDR1 LNHDA, CDR2 SQIVND (reference sequence). V lost 3 bases and J lost 0, with 10 bases in between. Sequencing was performed on peripheral blood, taken on day 0 of AZD1222 vaccination. The source of this sequence is an adult in good health. The rearrangement joins TRBV19 to TRBJ2-3; D gene ambiguous. The CDR3 is CASSILGGSTDTQYF. The DNA of the CDR3 is TGTGCCAGTAGTATCTTAGGCGGTAGCACAGATACGCAGTATTTT.